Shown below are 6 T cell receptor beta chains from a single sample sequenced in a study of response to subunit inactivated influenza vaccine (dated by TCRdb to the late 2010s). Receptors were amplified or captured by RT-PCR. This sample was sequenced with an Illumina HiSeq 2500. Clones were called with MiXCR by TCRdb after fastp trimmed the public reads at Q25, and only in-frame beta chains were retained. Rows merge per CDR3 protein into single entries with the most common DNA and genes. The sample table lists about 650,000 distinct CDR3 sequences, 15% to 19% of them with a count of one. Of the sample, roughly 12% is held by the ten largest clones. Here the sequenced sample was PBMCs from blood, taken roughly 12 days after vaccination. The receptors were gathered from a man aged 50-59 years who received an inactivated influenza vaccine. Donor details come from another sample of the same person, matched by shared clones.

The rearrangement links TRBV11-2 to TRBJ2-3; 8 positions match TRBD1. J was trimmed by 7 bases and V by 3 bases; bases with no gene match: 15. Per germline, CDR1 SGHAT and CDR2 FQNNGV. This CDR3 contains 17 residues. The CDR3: CASSLDLGTGLAYTQYF. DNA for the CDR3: TGTGCCAGCAGCTTGGACCTCGGGACAGGTCTAGCCTATACGCAGTATTTT.

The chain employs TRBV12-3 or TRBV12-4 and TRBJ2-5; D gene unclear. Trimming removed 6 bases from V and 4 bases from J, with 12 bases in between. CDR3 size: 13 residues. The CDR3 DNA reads TGTGCCAGCAGCCTCAAAAGACGAGAGACCCAGTACTTC. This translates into CASSLKRRETQYF.

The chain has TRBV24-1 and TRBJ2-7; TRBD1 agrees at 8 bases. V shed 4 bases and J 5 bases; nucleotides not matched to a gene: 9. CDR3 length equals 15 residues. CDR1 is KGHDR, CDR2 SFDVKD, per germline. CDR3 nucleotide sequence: TGTGCCACCAGTGAGGCCGGGACAGGTAGCGACGAGCAGTACTTC. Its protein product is CATSEAGTGSDEQYF.

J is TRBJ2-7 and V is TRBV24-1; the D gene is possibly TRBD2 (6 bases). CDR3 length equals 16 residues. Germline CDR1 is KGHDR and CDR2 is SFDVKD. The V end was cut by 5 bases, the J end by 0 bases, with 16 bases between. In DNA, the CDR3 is TGTGCCACCAGTGTCGGCGGTAGCGGTAGCTCCTACGAGCAGTACTTC. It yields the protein CATSVGGSGSSYEQYF.

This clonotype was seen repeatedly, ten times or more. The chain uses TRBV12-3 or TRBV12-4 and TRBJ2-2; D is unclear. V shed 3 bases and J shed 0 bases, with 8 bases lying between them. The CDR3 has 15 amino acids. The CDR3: CASSFIWANTGELFF. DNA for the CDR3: TGTGCCAGCAGTTTTATTTGGGCGAACACCGGGGAGCTGTTTTTT.

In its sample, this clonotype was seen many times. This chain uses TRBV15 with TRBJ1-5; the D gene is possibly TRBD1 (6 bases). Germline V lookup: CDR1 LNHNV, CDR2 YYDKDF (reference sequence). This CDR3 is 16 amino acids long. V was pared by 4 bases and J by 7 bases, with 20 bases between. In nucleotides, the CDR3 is TGTGCCACCAGCAACTCGTGGTACAGGGCCTCGCAGCCCCAGCATTTT. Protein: CATSNSWYRASQPQHF.